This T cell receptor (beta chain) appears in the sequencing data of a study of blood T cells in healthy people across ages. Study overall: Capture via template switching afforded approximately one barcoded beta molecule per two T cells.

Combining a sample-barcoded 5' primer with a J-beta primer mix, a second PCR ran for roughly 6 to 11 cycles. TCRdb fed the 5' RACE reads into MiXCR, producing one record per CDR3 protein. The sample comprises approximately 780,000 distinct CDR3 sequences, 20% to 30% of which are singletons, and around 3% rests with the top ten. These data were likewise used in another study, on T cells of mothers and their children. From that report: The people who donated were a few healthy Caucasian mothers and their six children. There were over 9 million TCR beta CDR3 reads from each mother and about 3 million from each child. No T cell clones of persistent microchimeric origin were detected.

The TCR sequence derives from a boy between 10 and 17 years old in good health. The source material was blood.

CDR3 residues: CASSLSTGVGSREQYF. The CDR3 bases are TGTGCCAGCAGTTTATCGACAGGGGTTGGTTCTCGCGAGCAGTACTTC. The chain carries TRBV27 and TRBJ2-1; 8 nucleotides line up with TRBD1. The DNA end favors TRBJ2-7, so the J call may be wrong. This CDR3 region has 16 residues. The V gene's germline CDR1 is MNHEY and CDR2 SMNVEV (reference sequence).